One and the same sample provided the 26 T cell receptor beta chains below, sequenced in a study of monozygotic twins with inflammatory bowel disease. TCRdb re-called the 5' RACE reads and gives one entry per CDR3 protein, without DNA. The specimen's table records 200,000 to 250,000 distinct CDR3 sequences. Sequencing used blood. The receptor source for this set is a human donor with ulcerative colitis or Crohn's disease, or a healthy co-twin of an affected twin (not recorded which).

V is TRBV7-2 and J is TRBJ2-4; TCRdb's D gene call, TRBD2, goes unchecked for lack of DNA. Germline V lookup: CDR1 SGHTA, CDR2 FQGNSA. The CDR3 is 16 residues long. CDR3 sequence reads: CASSLYGSGAKNIQYF.

The rearrangement links TRBV18 to TRBJ2-1; TCRdb selects TRBD1, and the lack of DNA leaves this call unchecked. Looked up from germline, CDR1 is KGHSH and CDR2 is LQKENI. The CDR3 length is 12 residues. The CDR3 loop reads CASSDDRAEQFF.

The chain links TRBV27 to TRBJ1-5; without DNA, the TCRdb call of TRBD1 cannot be checked. The CDR3 is made up of 15 amino acids. In germline, CDR1 is MNHEY, CDR2 SMNVEV (reference sequence). The CDR3 sequence: CASSSRQGGNQPQHF.

This rearrangement joins TRBV29-1 to TRBJ2-1; TCRdb designates TRBD1, a call that cannot be tested without DNA. This CDR3 contains 12 residues. Germline values: CDR1 SQVTM, CDR2 ANQGSEA. CDR3 residues: CSVEDKGNEQFF.

The rearrangement uses TRBV7-2 and TRBJ2-2; TCRdb proposes TRBD1, but this gene call is untestable without DNA. There are 13 residues in the CDR3. Germline V gives CDR1 SGHTA, CDR2 FQGNSA. The CDR3 sequence: CASRPGVTGELFF.

V and J are TRBV7-6 and TRBJ1-6; TCRdb indicates TRBD1, and absent DNA this call remains unverified. The germline gives CDR1 SGHVS, CDR2 FNYEAQ. This CDR3 has 16 amino acids. The CDR3 is CASSSLYRGHNSPLHF.

The rearrangement uses TRBV11-2 and TRBJ1-2; TCRdb returns TRBD1, unconfirmable since there is no DNA. This CDR3 has 15 amino acids. The germline V gene has CDR1 SGHAT and CDR2 FQNNGV. This chain's CDR3 is CASSVRGTGGLGYTF.

The chain has TRBV29-1 and TRBJ2-3; as DNA is missing, the TRBD1 call by TCRdb cannot be tested. The CDR3 runs to 12 residues. Germline V CDR1 and CDR2: SQVTM, ANQGSEA. This CDR3 reads CSVPRGADTQYF.

The chain recombines TRBV19 with TRBJ2-7; TCRdb indicates TRBD1, and absent DNA this call remains unverified. Germline V gene sequence: CDR1 LNHDA, CDR2 SQIVND (reference sequence). The CDR3 has 14 residues. The CDR3 reads CASAQGTVYYEQYF.

The V and J genes are TRBV7-9 and TRBJ2-5; the TCRdb D gene call, TRBD1, has no DNA to confirm it. The CDR3 covers 13 residues. CDR1 and CDR2 (germline): SEHNR, FQNEAQ (reference sequence). CDR3 sequence reads: CASSDSQGETQYF.

The chain recombines TRBV5-5 with TRBJ1-2. The CDR3 contains 15 residues. Germline V CDR1 and CDR2: SGHKS, YYEKEE (reference sequence). This chain's CDR3 is CASRTRGGSDYGYTF. Using reference TRBV5-5 and TRBJ1-2 for the parts outside the CDR3, the full variable domain is DAGVTQSPTHLIKTRGQQVTLRCSPISGHKSVSWYQQVLGQGPQFIFQYYEKEERGRGNFPDRFSARQFPNYSSELNVNALLLGDSALYLCASRTRGGSDYGYTFGSGTRLTVV.

The chain is built from TRBV7-2 and TRBJ1-2. This CDR3 has 14 residues. Germline CDR1 SGHTA, CDR2 FQGNSA. The CDR3 here is CASSLEGWDYGYTF.

This chain connects TRBV2 to TRBJ2-1; TCRdb gives TRBD2 as the D gene, but with no DNA this cannot be confirmed. In germline, CDR1 is SNHLY, CDR2 FYNNEI. CDR3 length: 14 residues. CDR3 residues: CASEPSGRNNEQFF.

The chain is built from TRBV18 and TRBJ2-2; TCRdb's D call of TRBD1 is untestable without DNA. CDR3 size: 16 residues. From germline, CDR1 is KGHSH and CDR2 LQKENI. This CDR3 is CASSPQNRANTGELFF.

This chain uses TRBV7-7 with TRBJ2-2; as DNA is missing, the TRBD1 call by TCRdb cannot be tested. The CDR3 consists of 16 residues. The germline CDR1 and CDR2 sequences are SSHAT and FNYEAQ (reference sequence). The CDR3: CASSSRTGANTGELFF. The variable domain in full, with the rest retrieved from reference TRBV7-7 and TRBJ2-2, is GAGVSQSPRYKVTKRGQDVTLRCDPISSHATLYWYQQALGQGPEFLTYFNYEAQPDKSGLPSDRFSAERPEGSISTLTIQRTEQRDSAMYRCASSSRTGANTGELFFGEGSRLTVL.

The CDR3 loop is CASSPDRGRDGANVLTF. The chain recombines TRBV18 with TRBJ2-6; TCRdb outputs TRBD1, but without DNA this stays unchecked. CDR3 length: 17 amino acids. The germline V gene has CDR1 KGHSH and CDR2 LQKENI.

The chain joins TRBV2 to TRBJ2-1; lacking DNA, the TRBD2 call made by TCRdb goes unchecked. The germline CDR1 and CDR2 sequences are SNHLY and FYNNEI. This CDR3 comprises 15 residues. CDR3 region: CASSTRGRSYNEQFF. Full variable domain (rest looked up from reference TRBV2 and TRBJ2-1): EPEVTQTPSHQVTQMGQEVILRCVPISNHLYFYWYRQILGQKVEFLVSFYNNEISEKSEIFDDQFSVERPDGSNFTLKIRSTKLEDSAMYFCASSTRGRSYNEQFFGPGTRLTVL.

CDR3 loop: CASSYGFGTAEETQYF. V is TRBV6-5 and J is TRBJ2-5; TCRdb's D call, TRBD1, is unchecked because there is no DNA. CDR1 is MNHEY and CDR2 is SVGAGI in the germline V gene. This CDR3 region has 16 residues.

The chain carries TRBV11-2 and TRBJ1-5; TCRdb proposes TRBD1, but this gene call is untestable without DNA. The CDR3 covers 18 residues. Germline V gene data show CDR1 as SGHAT and CDR2 as FQNNGV. The CDR3 here is CASSLTTHRGHGNQPQHF.

J is TRBJ1-2 and V is TRBV5-1. Germline loops: CDR1 SGHRS, CDR2 YFSETQ. CDR3 length: 13 amino acids. CDR3 protein: CASGGFSNYGYTF.

The chain has TRBV20-1 and TRBJ1-4. The CDR3 is 13 amino acids. Per germline, CDR1 DFQATT and CDR2 SNEGSKA (reference sequence). The chain's CDR3 is CSAYGRRDEKLFF.

The chain couples TRBV20-1 to TRBJ1-1; with no DNA, the TCRdb D assignment of TRBD1 cannot be verified. The CDR3 loop spans 15 amino acids. Per germline, CDR1 DFQATT and CDR2 SNEGSKA (reference sequence). The CDR3: CSATHPGTVDTEAFF.

The V call is TRBV29-1, the J call TRBJ2-3; TCRdb gives TRBD2 as the D gene, but with no DNA this cannot be confirmed. CDR3 length equals 16 residues. In germline, CDR1 is SQVTM, CDR2 ANQGSEA. The CDR3 here is CSVEVWGGWQGDTQYF.

The J gene is TRBJ2-5, the V gene TRBV6-1. Germline lookup yields CDR1 MNHNS and CDR2 SASEGT. The CDR3 is made up of 14 amino acids. The chain's CDR3 is CASSGISFQETQYF.

V gene TRBV5-1 combines with J gene TRBJ2-1; as DNA is missing, the TRBD2 call by TCRdb cannot be tested. This CDR3 spans 16 amino acids. Germline assignment: CDR1 SGHRS and CDR2 YFSETQ. This chain's CDR3 is CASSLRAGNSYNEQFF.

The CDR3: CASSQRQDTEAFF. The chain couples TRBV7-9 to TRBJ1-1. The CDR3 extends over 13 amino acids. The germline CDR1 and CDR2 sequences are SEHNR and FQNEAQ (reference sequence).